Each of the 27 T cell receptor beta chains below was sequenced from the same sample in a study of cytomegalovirus exposure and HLA in healthy donors. With 60 Vbeta and 13 Jbeta primers, the PCR was carried out. Data came from immunoSEQ multiplex PCR; TCRdb stores just in-frame clones and leaves some out. The data contain about 100,000 clones, around 79% of them singletons. The source material was PBMCs. All receptors derive from a woman aged 40 to 50 in good health and CMV-seronegative.

This chain links TRBV6-5 with TRBJ2-3; D might be TRBD1 (5 bases). The V gene lost 10 bases and the J gene lost 3 bases, with 11 bases spanning the gap. CDR3 size: 12 residues. Germline V gene sequence: CDR1 MNHEY, CDR2 SVGAGI. DNA for the CDR3: TGTGCCACAGGGCCGGCGACAGATACGCAGTATTTT. As protein: CATGPATDTQYF.

This chain links TRBV9 with TRBJ2-7; perhaps TRBD2 as D (5 bases). V was trimmed by 0 bases and J by 2 bases, leaving 6 bases between them. The CDR3 is 13 amino acids. Looked up from germline, CDR1 is SGDLS and CDR2 is YYNGEE. CDR3 protein: CASSVGETYEQYF. The CDR3 coding sequence is TGTGCCAGCAGCGTAGGGGAGACCTACGAGCAGTACTTC.

This clone has more than one count but fewer than ten. V and J are TRBV7-2 and TRBJ1-2; tentatively, D is TRBD1 (5 bases). Trimming left V 3 bases short and J 7 bases short, with 21 bases between. This CDR3 comprises 16 residues. Germline V lookup: CDR1 SGHTA, CDR2 FQGNSA. The DNA of the CDR3 is TGTGCCAGCAGCTTGGCGAGCGTCCACGACGGGGGTGGCTACACCTTC. Translating gives CASSLASVHDGGGYTF.

The chain recombines TRBV5-4 with TRBJ2-2; TRBD1 agrees at 10 bases. The germline V gene has CDR1 SGHNT and CDR2 YYREEE (reference sequence). This CDR3 has 16 amino acids. V lost 4 bases, J lost 6 bases, and 9 bases stayed unmatched. CDR3 sequence reads: CASSVPGTGDSGELFF. The CDR3 DNA reads TGTGCCAGCAGCGTACCCGGGACAGGGGATTCCGGGGAGCTGTTTTTT.

The genes are TRBV19 and TRBJ1-2; 11 bases are shared with TRBD1. The CDR3 totals 14 residues. Germline loops: CDR1 LNHDA, CDR2 SQIVND (reference sequence). Losses at the gene ends were 5 bases for V and 8 bases for J; bases not matched to a gene: 7. For the CDR3, the DNA is TGTGCCAGTAGTGGGGACAGGGGGAGGGTAGGCTACACCTTC. Residues: CASSGDRGRVGYTF.

The chain carries TRBV18 and TRBJ2-1, with 9 bases identical to TRBD1. Unmatched junction bases numbered 9, after V lost 2 bases and J lost 10 bases. The V gene's germline CDR1 is KGHSH and CDR2 LQKENI. The CDR3 consists of 15 residues. DNA of the CDR3: TGTGCCAGCTCACCAGGACAGGGGAGCATACGGGAGCAGTTCTTC. The encoded protein is CASSPGQGSIREQFF.

This clone was detected once. This chain links TRBV4-3 with TRBJ1-1; TRBD1 matches at 8 bases. With V trimmed by 0 bases and J by 4 bases, 7 bases remained unmatched. Germline V lookup: CDR1 LGHNA, CDR2 YSLEER. The CDR3 contains 16 residues. CDR3 sequence: CASSQDPGGMGTEAFF. CDR3 sequence (DNA): TGCGCCAGCAGCCAAGATCCAGGGGGCATGGGCACTGAAGCTTTCTTT.

This sequence joins TRBV2 and TRBJ1-5; a possible D gene is TRBD1 (5 bases). Trimming left V 5 bases short and J 0 bases short, with 8 bases between. This CDR3 spans 14 amino acids. Germline assignment: CDR1 SNHLY and CDR2 FYNNEI. CDR3 amino acids: CASSYRNSNQPQHF. CDR3 DNA: TGTGCCAGCAGTTACAGGAATAGCAATCAGCCCCAGCATTTT.

This clone was seen only once. V is TRBV11-2 and J is TRBJ2-7; a possible D gene is TRBD2 (6 bases). Trimming removed 1 base from V and 7 bases from J, with 11 bases in between. Germline assignment: CDR1 SGHAT and CDR2 FQNNGV. The CDR3 extends over 13 amino acids. CDR3 coding DNA: TGTGCCAGCAGCTTAGGACGGGGGTGGGAGCAGTACTTC. Protein sequence: CASSLGRGWEQYF.

The chain uses TRBV7-2 and TRBJ2-3; TRBD1 aligns across 8 bases. In germline, CDR1 is SGHTA, CDR2 FQGNSA. Trimming removed 4 bases from V and 3 bases from J; junction bases left unmatched: 6. The CDR3 has 15 residues. In nucleotides, the CDR3 is TGTGCCAGCAGCTCCGGACAGGGTGGAACAGATACGCAGTATTTT. Its protein product is CASSSGQGGTDTQYF. The whole variable domain, filled in from reference TRBV7-2 and TRBJ2-3, reads GAGVSQSPSNKVTEKGKDVELRCDPISGHTALYWYRQSLGQGLEFLIYFQGNSAPDKSGLPSDRFSAERTGGSVSTLTIQRTQQEDSAVYLCASSSGQGGTDTQYFGPGTRLTVL.

The gene calls are TRBV6-5 and TRBJ2-7; 8 nucleotides agree with TRBD2. Per germline, CDR1 MNHEY and CDR2 SVGAGI. Losses at the gene ends were 0 bases for V and 3 bases for J; bases not matched to a gene: 4. There are 15 residues in the CDR3. This CDR3 reads CASSYSPGRVYEQYF. The CDR3, as DNA: TGTGCCAGCAGTTACTCCCCCGGGAGGGTCTACGAGCAGTACTTC.

This clone was found once. CDR3 nucleotides: TGCGCCAGCAGCCAAGATTTCTCGGGGTCACCCCTCCACTTT. This encodes CASSQDFSGSPLHF. The genes are TRBV4-3 and TRBJ1-6; D remains ambiguous. The CDR3 spans 14 residues. Germline V gives CDR1 LGHNA, CDR2 YSLEER. Trimming left V 0 bases short and J 10 bases short, with 10 bases between.

The gene calls are TRBV29-1 and TRBJ2-1, with D unresolved. Trimming took off 4 bases at V and 3 bases at J, with 10 bases between the two ends. The CDR3 has 13 residues. Germline-derived CDR1 and CDR2 are SQVTM and ANQGSEA. The CDR3 loop reads CSVGPILYNEQFF. CDR3 nucleotide sequence: TGCAGCGTTGGGCCGATCCTCTACAATGAGCAGTTCTTC.

J is TRBJ2-7 and V is TRBV28; 10 bases line up with TRBD1. The germline V gene encodes CDR1 MDHEN and CDR2 SYDVKM. Germline trimming cut 6 bases from V and 2 bases from J; bases unmatched to any gene: 4. This CDR3 has 14 amino acids. CDR3 in amino acids: CASSAGTGAYEQYF. The CDR3 DNA follows: TGTGCCAGCAGCGCCGGGACAGGGGCCTACGAGCAGTACTTC.

This clone showed up just once. The rearrangement joins TRBV5-1 to TRBJ2-5, with a possible D match to TRBD2 (5 bases). With the DNA end fitting TRBJ2-7 better, the J assignment may be wrong. There are 14 residues in the CDR3. In germline, CDR1 is SGHRS, CDR2 YFSETQ. For the CDR3, the DNA is TGCGCCAGCAGCCCCACAGTGGAGGCCTACGAGCAGTACTTC. This gives the protein CASSPTVEAYEQYF.

The chain carries TRBV5-1 and TRBJ1-5, with 7 bases lining up with TRBD1. The germline V gene has CDR1 SGHRS and CDR2 YFSETQ. The CDR3 spans 15 residues. Trimming took 4 bases from V and 0 from J; bases not matched to a gene: 4. In nucleotides, the CDR3 is TGCGCCAGCAGCCCAGGGGGAAATAGCAATCAGCCCCAGCATTTT. Translating gives CASSPGGNSNQPQHF.

The chain uses TRBV7-8 and TRBJ1-4; no clear D gene. This CDR3 has 15 amino acids. Trimming stripped 5 bases from V and 1 base from J, with 11 bases between. Germline CDR1 reads SGHVS; CDR2 reads FQNEAQ. DNA of the CDR3: TGTGCCAGCAGCCCCGCCCGGAGAACTAATGAAAAACTGTTTTTT. It translates to CASSPARRTNEKLFF.

The chain joins TRBV30 to TRBJ2-2; a possible D gene is TRBD1 (5 bases). Between the trimmed V and J ends, which lost 1 base and 8 bases, there was a span of 11 bases. The CDR3 runs 13 residues. CDR1 and CDR2 (germline): GTSNPN, SVGIG (reference sequence). This CDR3 is CAWSGTAGGELFF. Here the CDR3 DNA reads TGTGCCTGGAGTGGGACGGCAGGGGGGGAGCTGTTTTTT.

V gene TRBV29-1 combines with J gene TRBJ2-7, with 9 bases that match TRBD2. The CDR3 loop spans 15 amino acids. V gave up 2 bases and J gave up 2 bases; unmatched junction bases: 7. Germline-derived CDR1 and CDR2 are SQVTM and ANQGSEA. The CDR3: CSVESGGGATYEQYF. CDR3 DNA: TGCAGCGTTGAAAGTGGCGGGGGGGCCACCTACGAGCAGTACTTC.

This clone was counted a few times. The chain links TRBV28 to TRBJ1-3; D is unclear. V lost 1 base and J lost 1, with 14 bases in between. CDR1 is MDHEN and CDR2 is SYDVKM in the germline V gene. The CDR3 is 17 residues long. The CDR3 loop is CASSLSLSYSSGNTIYF. In DNA, the CDR3 is TGTGCCAGCAGTTTATCCCTATCTTACAGTTCTGGAAACACCATATATTTT. The variable domain in full, completed from reference TRBV28 and TRBJ1-3, reads DVKVTQSSRYLVKRTGEKVFLECVQDMDHENMFWYRQDPGLGLRLIYFSYDVKMKEKGDIPEGYSVSREKKERFSLILESASTNQTSMYLCASSLSLSYSSGNTIYFGEGSWLTVV.

The CDR3 here is CASSHAPSYEQYF. As DNA, the CDR3 is TGTGCCAGCAGCCATGCCCCCAGCTACGAGCAGTACTTC. V gene TRBV7-2 combines with J gene TRBJ2-7; no clear D gene. V lost 5 bases to trimming and J lost 3 bases, with 11 bases between them. CDR1 SGHTA and CDR2 FQGNSA come from the germline V gene. The CDR3 sequence is 13 residues long.

This clone appeared a few times. The chain links TRBV4-3 to TRBJ2-5; tentatively, D is TRBD2 (5 bases). Germline V CDR1 and CDR2: LGHNA, YSLEER. The CDR3 has 15 amino acids. Trimming stripped 0 bases from V and 5 bases from J, with 13 bases between. Here the CDR3 reads CASSQDSGERETQYF. The CDR3 region has the DNA TGCGCCAGCAGCCAAGATTCCGGGGAACGGGAGACCCAGTACTTC.

CDR3 nucleotides: TGTGCCAGCAGCCGGGACAGAGGGACGGATACGCAGTATTTT. This translates into CASSRDRGTDTQYF. The chain employs TRBV5-4 and TRBJ2-3; the match to TRBD1 covers 7 bases. CDR1 is SGHNT and CDR2 is YYREEE in the germline V gene (reference sequence). CDR3 length equals 14 residues. V lost 4 bases, J lost 6 bases, and 8 bases stayed unmatched.

This rearrangement joins TRBV6-5 to TRBJ2-3, with 7 bases aligning to TRBD2. The CDR3 consists of 16 residues. From germline, CDR1 is MNHEY and CDR2 SVGAGI. The junction had 8 bases not matched to a gene; V was cut back by 4 bases and J by 1 base. The chain's CDR3 is CASSSWEGLGTDTQYF. The CDR3 DNA sequence: TGTGCCAGCAGTTCGTGGGAGGGCCTTGGCACAGATACGCAGTATTTT.

This clone was detected only once. The chain combines TRBV5-1 with TRBJ1-2; D unresolved. Trimming removed 0 bases at V and 6 bases at J, with 12 bases between. Germline values: CDR1 SGHRS, CDR2 YFSETQ. The CDR3 runs to 14 residues. The CDR3 nucleotides read TGCGCCAGCAGCTTGGAGGGAGAACGGAATGGCTACACCTTC. Amino acids: CASSLEGERNGYTF.

The genes are TRBV28 and TRBJ2-7; TRBD1 matches 8 bases. V was clipped by 4 bases and J by 1 base; unmatched bases: 15. CDR1 is MDHEN and CDR2 is SYDVKM in the germline V gene. The CDR3 totals 18 residues. The CDR3 bases are TGTGCCAGCAGTTCACTCCTCGGACAGGGTTTTGGGTCCTACGAGCAGTACTTC. The encoded protein is CASSSLLGQGFGSYEQYF.

The chain is built from TRBV25-1 and TRBJ2-3, with a tentative D call TRBD1 (6 bases). Trimming left V 8 bases short and J 4 bases short, with 16 bases between. This CDR3 is built from 14 residues. From germline, CDR1 is MGHDK and CDR2 SYGVNS. The CDR3 sequence: CASATPGESDTQYF. In nucleotides, the CDR3 is TGTGCCAGCGCTACCCCAGGGGAATCAGATACGCAGTATTTT.